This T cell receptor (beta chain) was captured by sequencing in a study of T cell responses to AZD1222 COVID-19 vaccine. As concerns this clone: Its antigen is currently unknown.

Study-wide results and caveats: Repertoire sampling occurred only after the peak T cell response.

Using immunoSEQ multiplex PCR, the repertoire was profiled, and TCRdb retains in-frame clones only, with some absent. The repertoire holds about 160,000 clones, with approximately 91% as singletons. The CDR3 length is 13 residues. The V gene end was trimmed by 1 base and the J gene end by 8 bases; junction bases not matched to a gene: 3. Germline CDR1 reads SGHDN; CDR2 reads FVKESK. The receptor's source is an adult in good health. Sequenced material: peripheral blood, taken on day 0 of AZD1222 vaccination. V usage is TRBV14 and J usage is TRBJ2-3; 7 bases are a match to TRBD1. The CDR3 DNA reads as TGTGCCAGCAGCCAAGGGGCAGGGGGTACGCAGTATTTT. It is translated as CASSQGAGGTQYF.